Listed below are T cell receptor beta chains from one sample, sequenced in a study of T cell repertoires in cytomegalovirus infection. These receptors are not linked to any known antigen. TCRdb re-analysed the reads in MiXCR, keeping a single row per CDR3 protein. Of about 740,000 distinct CDR3 sequences listed, 30% to 35% were seen once; the top ten hold about 18%. This material consisted of cultured PBMCs, taken from culture after CMV antigen stimulation. The receptor source for this set is a human donor in good health (CMV status not recorded). Some clones in this sample may be carry-over from other donors' samples. Each CDR3 is given with its conserved first and last residue. Each record gives: CDR3 protein, CDR3 DNA, clone size, D gene, J gene, V gene. D genes are given only for firm matches. Clone size is given for some rows only: seen once, a few or many times, or a class if the clone is expanded.

CDR3 protein: CASSSEGQSGGGKLFF
CDR3 DNA: TGTGCCAGCAGTTCCGAGGGACAGAGCGGTGGAGGAAAACTGTTTTTT
clone size: NA
D gene: TRBD1
J gene: TRBJ1-4
V gene: TRBV12-3/TRBV12-4

CDR3 protein: CASSPNRSRGYTF
CDR3 DNA: TGTGCCAGCTCACCAAACCGGAGTAGAGGCTACACCTTC
clone size: few
D gene: NA
J gene: TRBJ1-2
V gene: TRBV18

CDR3 protein: CASSARTNYGYTF
CDR3 DNA: TGTGCCAGCAGTGCAAGAACTAACTATGGCTACACCTTC
clone size: NA
D gene: NA
J gene: TRBJ1-2
V gene: TRBV6-1

CDR3 protein: CASSRRGNIQYF
CDR3 DNA: TGTGCCAGCAGCCGGAGGGGGAACATTCAGTACTTC
clone size: many
D gene: NA
J gene: TRBJ2-4
V gene: TRBV7-2

CDR3 protein: CASSMEGGSYEQYF
CDR3 DNA: TGTGCCAGCAGCATGGAGGGCGGATCCTACGAGCAGTACTTC
clone size: NA
D gene: NA
J gene: TRBJ2-7
V gene: TRBV28

CDR3 protein: CASSQTGGFYTEAFF
CDR3 DNA: TGTGCCAGCAGCCAAACAGGGGGCTTTTACACTGAAGCTTTCTTT
clone size: few
D gene: TRBD1
J gene: TRBJ1-1
V gene: TRBV7-2

CDR3 protein: CASSGGQSNTGELFF
CDR3 DNA: TGTGCCAGCAGCGGAGGACAGTCGAACACCGGGGAGCTGTTTTTT
clone size: few
D gene: NA
J gene: TRBJ2-2
V gene: TRBV7-9

CDR3 protein: CASRGQGAHSNQPQHF
CDR3 DNA: TGTGCCAGCAGGGGACAGGGGGCTCATAGCAATCAGCCCCAGCATTTT
clone size: NA
D gene: TRBD1
J gene: TRBJ1-5
V gene: TRBV6-1

CDR3 protein: CASSPTISTGTYEQYF
CDR3 DNA: TGTGCCAGCAGCCCAACTATTTCAACTGGAACCTACGAGCAGTACTTC
clone size: few
D gene: NA
J gene: TRBJ2-7
V gene: TRBV7-8

CDR3 protein: CASSVLGLHTYF
CDR3 DNA: TGTGCCAGCAGTGTCCTCGGACTGCATACGTACTTC
clone size: few
D gene: NA
J gene: TRBJ2-7
V gene: TRBV2

CDR3 protein: CASSARTLYNEQFF
CDR3 DNA: TGCGCCAGCAGCGCAAGGACACTTTACAATGAGCAGTTCTTC
clone size: NA
D gene: NA
J gene: TRBJ2-1
V gene: TRBV5-1

CDR3 protein: CASSFQSQTTFYF
CDR3 DNA: TGTGCCAGCAGCTTCCAGTCTCAGACCACTTTTTACTTC
clone size: few
D gene: NA
J gene: TRBJ2-7
V gene: TRBV7-2

CDR3 protein: CASSQEFFGTTRNTIYF
CDR3 DNA: TGCGCCAGCAGCCAAGAGTTCTTTGGGACCACGAGAAACACCATATATTTT
clone size: NA
D gene: NA
J gene: TRBJ1-3
V gene: TRBV4-3

CDR3 protein: CASRTGRSGGTQYF
CDR3 DNA: TGTGCCAGCAGGACCGGGAGGAGCGGGGGGACCCAGTACTTC
clone size: many
D gene: TRBD2
J gene: TRBJ2-5
V gene: TRBV7-2

CDR3 protein: CASSNPSGWGNEKLFF
CDR3 DNA: TGTGCCAGCAGCAACCCCTCAGGGTGGGGTAATGAAAAACTGTTTTTT
clone size: NA
D gene: NA
J gene: TRBJ1-4
V gene: TRBV7-9

CDR3 protein: CASASLLYVPKNEQFF
CDR3 DNA: TGCGCCAGCGCTTCCCTCCTTTACGTCCCTAAAAATGAGCAGTTCTTC
clone size: few
D gene: NA
J gene: TRBJ2-1
V gene: TRBV4-1

CDR3 protein: CASSPSGRNTGELFF
CDR3 DNA: TGTGCCAGCAGCCCTAGCGGGAGGAACACCGGGGAGCTGTTTTTT
clone size: NA
D gene: TRBD2
J gene: TRBJ2-2
V gene: TRBV7-2

CDR3 protein: CASSLFPQPQHF
CDR3 DNA: TGTGCCAGCAGTTTATTTCCTCAGCCCCAGCATTTT
clone size: NA
D gene: NA
J gene: TRBJ1-5
V gene: TRBV12-3/TRBV12-4

CDR3 protein: CASSWGARETQYF
CDR3 DNA: TGTGCCAGCAGCTGGGGCGCTCGAGAGACCCAGTACTTC
clone size: NA
D gene: NA
J gene: TRBJ2-5
V gene: TRBV3-1

CDR3 protein: CAWSVPEAFF
CDR3 DNA: TGTGCCTGGAGTGTACCAGAAGCTTTCTTT
clone size: NA
D gene: NA
J gene: TRBJ1-1
V gene: TRBV30